A selection of T cell receptor beta chains follows, all from one sample in a study of T-cell memory formation after mild COVID-19. TCRdb re-analysed the 5' RACE reads in MiXCR, keeping a single row per CDR3 protein. Of about 560,000 distinct CDR3 sequences in the sample, approximately 19% were seen once. The sequenced sample was PBMCs or a T cell subset sorted from them (not recorded which). These receptors all come from an adult woman who had mild COVID-19 (a few samples of this study predate the infection). Cell type and time point are not known. Both conserved end residues are part of each CDR3. The order of the fields is D gene, V gene, clone size, J gene, CDR3 DNA, CDR3 protein. D genes are given only for firm matches. Only part of the rows carry a size: once, few, many, or a class if the clone is expanded.

D gene: NA; V gene: TRBV27; clone size: NA; J gene: TRBJ2-7; CDR3 DNA: TGTGCCAGCAGCTGGGGGGGGACAGGGCAGTACTTC; CDR3 protein: CASSWGGTGQYF
D gene: NA; V gene: TRBV30; clone size: NA; J gene: TRBJ1-1; CDR3 DNA: TGTGCCTGGGACAGGTTGAACACTGAAGCTTTCTTT; CDR3 protein: CAWDRLNTEAFF
D gene: TRBD1; V gene: TRBV20-1; clone size: NA; J gene: TRBJ1-1; CDR3 DNA: TGCAGTTGTCGACAGGGGAACACTGAAGCTTTCTTT; CDR3 protein: CSCRQGNTEAFF
D gene: TRBD2; V gene: TRBV20-1; clone size: many; J gene: TRBJ2-7; CDR3 DNA: TGCAGTGCTAGCCCCGGGACTAGCGCGTACGAGCAGTACTTC; CDR3 protein: CSASPGTSAYEQYF
D gene: TRBD1; V gene: TRBV7-9; clone size: NA; J gene: TRBJ2-7; CDR3 DNA: TGTGCCAGCAGCTTAGGGCTCGGACAGGTGGACGAGCAGTACTTC; CDR3 protein: CASSLGLGQVDEQYF
D gene: TRBD2; V gene: TRBV5-1; clone size: many; J gene: TRBJ2-1; CDR3 DNA: TGCGCCAGCAGCGGTGGGACTAGCGGGAGGAACAATGAGCAGTTCTTC; CDR3 protein: CASSGGTSGRNNEQFF
D gene: NA; V gene: TRBV6-6; clone size: NA; J gene: TRBJ1-1; CDR3 DNA: TGTGCCAGCAGTGCGCCTCGGACCCGGGGGACTGAAGCTTTCTTT; CDR3 protein: CASSAPRTRGTEAFF
D gene: NA; V gene: TRBV29-1; clone size: NA; J gene: TRBJ1-1; CDR3 DNA: TGCAGCGTTGTGGGGGGGGAGAACACTGAAGCTTTCTTT; CDR3 protein: CSVVGGENTEAFF
D gene: TRBD1; V gene: TRBV2; clone size: NA; J gene: TRBJ1-2; CDR3 DNA: TGTGCCAGCCACAGGGGGGACAGGGGGATTTATGGCTACACCTTC; CDR3 protein: CASHRGDRGIYGYTF
D gene: NA; V gene: TRBV24-1; clone size: few; J gene: TRBJ2-1; CDR3 DNA: TGTGCCACCAGTGATTTGAGGCCTAGATACAATGAGCAGTTCTTC; CDR3 protein: CATSDLRPRYNEQFF
D gene: NA; V gene: TRBV7-6; clone size: many; J gene: TRBJ2-7; CDR3 DNA: TGTGCCAGCAGCTTAGGAGTTACCTACGAGCAGTACTTC; CDR3 protein: CASSLGVTYEQYF